A single sample is the source of the 8 T cell receptor beta chains below, sequenced in a study of T cell responses to AZD1222 COVID-19 vaccine. Clones were sequenced by immunoSEQ multiplex PCR, and TCRdb holds only the in-frame ones, with some missing. In the table there are around 100,000 clones, about 90% of which are singletons. Sequenced material: peripheral blood, taken on day 0 of AZD1222 vaccination. These receptors came from an adult in good health.

J is TRBJ2-1 and V is TRBV20-1, with a weak D call TRBD1 (6 bases). The CDR3 runs to 11 residues. The V gene lost 7 bases and the J gene lost 8 bases, with 12 bases spanning the gap. CDR1 is DFQATT and CDR2 is SNEGSKA in the germline V gene (reference sequence). CDR3 nucleotide sequence: TGCAGTGTTCTTCAGGGGTATGAGCAGTTCTTC. It is translated as CSVLQGYEQFF.

This clone was seen once. V is TRBV11-2 and J is TRBJ1-3; D might be TRBD1 (6 bases). V was shortened by 2 bases and J by 4 bases, with 21 bases between the two germline ends. This CDR3 is 18 amino acids long. Germline V gives CDR1 SGHAT, CDR2 FQNNGV. The CDR3 protein is CASSLTLRPRGSGNTIYF. The CDR3 DNA reads as TGTGCCAGCAGCTTAACCCTCAGACCCAGGGGTTCCGGAAACACCATATATTTT.

J is TRBJ1-2 and V is TRBV5-6, with TRBD1 matching over 7 bases. J lost 8 bases, V lost 4 bases, and 17 bases had no gene match. Germline CDR1 is SGHDT and CDR2 is YYEEEE. The CDR3 length is 16 residues. The CDR3 loop reads CASSPGTASLSYGYTF. The CDR3 DNA reads TGTGCCAGCAGCCCTGGGACAGCATCCCTTTCTTACGGCTACACCTTC.

The V gene is TRBV19, the J gene TRBJ1-1; possibly TRBD1 for D (6 bases). Trimming left V 6 bases short and J 11 bases short, with 22 bases between. CDR1 and CDR2 (germline): LNHDA, SQIVND (reference sequence). There are 14 residues in the CDR3. The CDR3 protein is CASRPPGGGGEAFF. In DNA, the CDR3 is TGTGCCAGTAGACCCCCCGGAGGGGGTGGCGAGGCTTTCTTT.

The chain is built from TRBV30 and TRBJ1-5, with unresolved D. The CDR3 consists of 12 residues. Germline V gene data show CDR1 as GTSNPN and CDR2 as SVGIG (reference sequence). Trimming shortened V by 8 bases and J by 2 bases, and 10 bases separated the two germline ends. The CDR3 DNA reads TGTGCCGGCAACAAAGGCAATCAGCCCCAGCATTTT. This codes for CAGNKGNQPQHF.

The chain couples TRBV2 to TRBJ2-7; D is possibly TRBD2 (5 bases). V was cut by 6 bases and J by 1 base, with 16 bases left in between. The CDR3 spans 15 residues. The V gene's germline CDR1 is SNHLY and CDR2 FYNNEI. The CDR3: CASSAAEGRSYEQYF. CDR3 coding DNA: TGTGCCAGCAGCGCGGCCGAGGGAAGGTCCTACGAGCAGTACTTC.

CDR3: CSAGQGEVSDTQYF. CDR3 DNA: TGCAGCGCCGGACAGGGGGAGGTATCAGATACGCAGTATTTT. This chain connects TRBV29-1 to TRBJ2-3; the match to TRBD1 covers 10 bases. Germline V gene data show CDR1 as SQVTM and CDR2 as ANQGSEA. Losses at the gene ends were 7 bases for V and 4 bases for J; bases not matched to a gene: 8. The CDR3 covers 14 residues.

The V and J genes are TRBV7-9 and TRBJ1-2, with 9 bases aligning to TRBD1. The CDR3 is 18 residues long. Unmatched junction bases numbered 16, after V lost 0 bases and J lost 8 bases. Germline CDR1 reads SEHNR; CDR2 reads FQNEAQ (reference sequence). CDR3 loop: CASSLALLRDRAGEGYTF. For the CDR3, the DNA is TGTGCCAGCAGCTTAGCTCTACTACGGGACAGGGCTGGGGAAGGCTACACCTTC.